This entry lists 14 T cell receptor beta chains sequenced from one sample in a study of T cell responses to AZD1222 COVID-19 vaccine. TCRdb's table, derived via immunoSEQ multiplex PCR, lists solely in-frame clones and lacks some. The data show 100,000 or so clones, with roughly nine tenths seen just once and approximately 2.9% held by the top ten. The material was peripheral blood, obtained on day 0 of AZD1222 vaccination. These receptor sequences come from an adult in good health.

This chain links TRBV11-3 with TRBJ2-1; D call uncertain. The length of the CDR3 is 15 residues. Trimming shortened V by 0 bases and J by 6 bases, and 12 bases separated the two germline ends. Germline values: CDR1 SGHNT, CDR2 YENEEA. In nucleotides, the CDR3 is TGTGCCAGCAGCTTAGATCGGGCCCTGTCCAATGAGCAGTTCTTC. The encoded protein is CASSLDRALSNEQFF.

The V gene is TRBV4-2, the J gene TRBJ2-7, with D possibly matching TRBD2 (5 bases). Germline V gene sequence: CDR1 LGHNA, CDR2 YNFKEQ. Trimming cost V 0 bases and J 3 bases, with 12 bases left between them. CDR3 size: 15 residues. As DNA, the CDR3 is TGTGCCAGCAGCCAAGAAACTAGATTATACTACGAGCAGTACTTC. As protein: CASSQETRLYYEQYF.

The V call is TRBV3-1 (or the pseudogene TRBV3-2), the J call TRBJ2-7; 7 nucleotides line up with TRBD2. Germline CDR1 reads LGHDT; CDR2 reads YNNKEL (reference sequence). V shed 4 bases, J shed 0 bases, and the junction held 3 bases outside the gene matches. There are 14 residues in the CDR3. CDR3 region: CASSRSGVSYEQYF. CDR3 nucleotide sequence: TGTGCCAGCAGCCGGAGCGGGGTCTCCTACGAGCAGTACTTC.

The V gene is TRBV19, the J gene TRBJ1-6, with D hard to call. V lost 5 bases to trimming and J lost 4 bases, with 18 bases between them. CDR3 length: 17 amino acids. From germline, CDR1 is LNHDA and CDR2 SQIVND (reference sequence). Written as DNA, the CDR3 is TGTGCCAGTAGTCCTCATTGGGCAGAAGATTATAATTCACCCCTCCACTTT. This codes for CASSPHWAEDYNSPLHF.

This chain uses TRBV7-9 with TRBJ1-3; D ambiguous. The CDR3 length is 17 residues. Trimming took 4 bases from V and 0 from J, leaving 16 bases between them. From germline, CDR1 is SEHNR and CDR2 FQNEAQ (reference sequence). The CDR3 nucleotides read TGTGCCAGCAGCTGGGCTGCCGGGATGAGCTCTGGAAACACCATATATTTT. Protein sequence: CASSWAAGMSSGNTIYF.

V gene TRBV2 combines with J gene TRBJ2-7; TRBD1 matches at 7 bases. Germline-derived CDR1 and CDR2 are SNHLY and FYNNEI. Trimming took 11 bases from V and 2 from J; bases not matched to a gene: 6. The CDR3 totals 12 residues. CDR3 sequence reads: CASRQGPYEQYF. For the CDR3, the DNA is TGTGCCTCGAGACAGGGTCCCTACGAGCAGTACTTC.

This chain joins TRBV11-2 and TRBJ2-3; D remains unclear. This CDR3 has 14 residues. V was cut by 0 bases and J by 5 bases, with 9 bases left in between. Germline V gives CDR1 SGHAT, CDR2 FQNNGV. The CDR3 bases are TGTGCCAGCAGCTTAGATCCTACCTTAGATACGCAGTATTTT. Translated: CASSLDPTLDTQYF.

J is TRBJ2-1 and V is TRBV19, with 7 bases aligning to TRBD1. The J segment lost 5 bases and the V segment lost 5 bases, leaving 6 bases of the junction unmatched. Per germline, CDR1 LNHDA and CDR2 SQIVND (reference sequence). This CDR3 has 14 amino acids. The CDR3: CASSPRDRHNEQFF. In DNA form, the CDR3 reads TGTGCCAGTAGTCCCCGGGACAGACACAATGAGCAGTTCTTC. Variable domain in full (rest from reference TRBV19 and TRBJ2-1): DGGITQSPKYLFRKEGQNVTLSCEQNLNHDAMYWYRQDPGQGLRLIYYSQIVNDFQKGDIAEGYSVSREKKESFPLTVTSAQKNPTAFYLCASSPRDRHNEQFFGPGTRLTVL.

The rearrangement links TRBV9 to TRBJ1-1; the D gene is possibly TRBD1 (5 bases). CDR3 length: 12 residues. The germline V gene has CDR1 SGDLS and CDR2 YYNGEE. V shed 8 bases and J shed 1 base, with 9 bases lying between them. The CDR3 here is CASSGRNTEAFF. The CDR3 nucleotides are TGTGCCAGTTCAGGGCGGAACACTGAAGCTTTCTTT.

The CDR3 DNA reads as TGTGCCAGCAGTTTACGGGGATTAAATAATTCACCCCTCCACTTT. Protein sequence: CASSLRGLNNSPLHF. J is TRBJ1-6 and V is TRBV27; unclear D gene. CDR1 is MNHEY, CDR2 SMNVEV, per germline (reference sequence). CDR3 size: 15 residues. The V gene lost 2 bases and the J gene lost 5 bases, with 10 bases spanning the gap.

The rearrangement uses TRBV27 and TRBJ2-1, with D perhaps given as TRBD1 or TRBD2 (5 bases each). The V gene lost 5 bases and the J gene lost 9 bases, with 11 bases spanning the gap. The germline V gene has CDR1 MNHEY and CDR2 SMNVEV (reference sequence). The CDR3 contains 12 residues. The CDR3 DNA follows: TGTGCCAGCAGTGGGACGGGAATTGAGCAGTTCTTC. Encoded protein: CASSGTGIEQFF.

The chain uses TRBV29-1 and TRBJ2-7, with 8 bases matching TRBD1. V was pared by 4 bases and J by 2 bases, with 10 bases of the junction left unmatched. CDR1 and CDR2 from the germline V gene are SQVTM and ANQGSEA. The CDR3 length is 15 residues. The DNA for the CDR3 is TGCAGCGTTGGAACCCGGACAGGGAACCCCTACGAGCAGTACTTC. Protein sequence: CSVGTRTGNPYEQYF.

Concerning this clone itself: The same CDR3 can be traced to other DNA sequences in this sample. Here the CDR3 DNA reads TGCAGCGTTGAGTTCGCTAGAGGGGACTATGGCTACACCTTC. It encodes CSVEFARGDYGYTF. This chain links TRBV29-1 with TRBJ1-2, with a possible D match to TRBD1 (5 bases). Germline assignment: CDR1 SQVTM and CDR2 ANQGSEA. Trimming took off 3 bases at V and 3 bases at J, with 14 bases between the two ends. The CDR3 is 14 residues long. Filled out from reference TRBV29-1 and TRBJ1-2, the complete variable domain reads SAVISQKPSRDICQRGTSLTIQCQVDSQVTMMFWYRQQPGQSLTLIATANQGSEATYESGFVIDKFPISRPNLTFSTLTVSNMSPEDSSIYLCSVEFARGDYGYTFGSGTRLTVV.

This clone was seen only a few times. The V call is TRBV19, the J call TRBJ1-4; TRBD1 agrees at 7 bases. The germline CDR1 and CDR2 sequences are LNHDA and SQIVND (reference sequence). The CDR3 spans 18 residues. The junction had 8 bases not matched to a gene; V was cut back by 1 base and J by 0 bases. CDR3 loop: CASSIGGGFGATNEKLFF. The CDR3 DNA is TGTGCCAGTAGTATAGGAGGGGGCTTCGGGGCAACTAATGAAAAACTGTTTTTT.